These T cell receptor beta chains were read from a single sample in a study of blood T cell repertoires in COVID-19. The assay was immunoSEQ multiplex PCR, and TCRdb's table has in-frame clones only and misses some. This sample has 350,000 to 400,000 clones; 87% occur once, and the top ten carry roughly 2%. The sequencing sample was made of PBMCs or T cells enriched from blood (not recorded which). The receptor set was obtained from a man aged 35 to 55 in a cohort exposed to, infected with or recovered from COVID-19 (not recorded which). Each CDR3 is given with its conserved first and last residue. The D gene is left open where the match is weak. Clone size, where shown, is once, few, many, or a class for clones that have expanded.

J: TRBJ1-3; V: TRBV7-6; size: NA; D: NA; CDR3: CASSPGHSSGNTIYF; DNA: TGTGCCAGCAGCCCGGGACACAGCTCTGGAAACACCATATATTTT
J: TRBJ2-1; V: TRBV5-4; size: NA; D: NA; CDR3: CASSYLSGVNYNEQFF; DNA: TGTGCCAGCAGCTACCTTAGCGGAGTTAATTACAATGAGCAGTTCTTC
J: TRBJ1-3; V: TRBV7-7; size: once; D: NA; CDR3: CASSLGGNSGNTIYF; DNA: TGTGCCAGCAGCTTAGGAGGGAACTCTGGAAACACCATATATTTT
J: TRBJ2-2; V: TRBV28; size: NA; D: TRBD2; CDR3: CASSFYDLAGGFTGELFF; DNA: TGTGCCAGCAGTTTCTATGACCTAGCGGGAGGGTTCACCGGGGAGCTGTTTTTT
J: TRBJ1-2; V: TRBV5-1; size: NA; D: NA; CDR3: CASSLVPGKDNYGYTF; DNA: TGCGCCAGCAGCTTGGTCCCAGGGAAGGATAACTATGGCTACACCTTC
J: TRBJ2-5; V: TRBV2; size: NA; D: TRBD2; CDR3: CASMGTRAETQYF; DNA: TGTGCCAGCATGGGGACTAGAGCAGAGACCCAGTACTTC
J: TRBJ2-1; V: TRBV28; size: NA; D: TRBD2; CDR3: CASRSQEAGGIDEQFF; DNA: TGTGCCAGCAGGTCACAGGAGGCGGGAGGTATTGATGAGCAGTTCTTC
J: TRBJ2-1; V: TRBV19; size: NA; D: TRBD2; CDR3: CASSIASGSIDEQFF; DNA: TGTGCCAGTAGTATTGCCAGCGGGAGTATCGATGAGCAGTTCTTC
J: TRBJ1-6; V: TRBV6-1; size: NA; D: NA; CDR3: CASSEAWEGRSPLHF; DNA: TGTGCCAGCAGTGAAGCCTGGGAGGGGAGGTCACCCCTCCACTTT
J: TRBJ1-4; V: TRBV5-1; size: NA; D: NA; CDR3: CASSLMASGEKLFF; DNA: TGCGCCAGCAGCTTGATGGCCAGCGGTGAAAAACTGTTTTTT
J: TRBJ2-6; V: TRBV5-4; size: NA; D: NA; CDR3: CASSLGHSGANVLTF; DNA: TGTGCCAGCAGCTTGGGACACTCTGGGGCCAACGTCCTGACTTTC
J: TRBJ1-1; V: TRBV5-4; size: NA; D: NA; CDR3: CASSFGEVMNTEAFF; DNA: TGTGCCAGCAGCTTCGGGGAAGTCATGAACACTGAAGCTTTCTTT
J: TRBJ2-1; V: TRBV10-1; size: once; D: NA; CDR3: CASSSGGYNEQFF; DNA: TGCGCCAGCAGTTCAGGAGGGTACAATGAGCAGTTCTTC
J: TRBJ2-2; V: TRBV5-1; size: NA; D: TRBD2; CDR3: CASSLTGLAGNTGELFF; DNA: TGCGCCAGCAGCCTGACGGGACTAGCGGGGAACACCGGGGAGCTGTTTTTT
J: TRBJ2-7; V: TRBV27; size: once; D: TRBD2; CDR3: CASSLVSAGLAGLGEQYF; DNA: TGTGCCAGCAGTTTAGTAAGTGCGGGGCTAGCGGGACTGGGCGAGCAGTACTTC
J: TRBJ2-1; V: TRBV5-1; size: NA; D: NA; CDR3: CASSLVELGNNEQFF; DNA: TGCGCCAGCAGCTTGGTGGAGCTAGGTAACAATGAGCAGTTCTTC
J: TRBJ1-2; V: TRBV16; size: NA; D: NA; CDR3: CASSLNQGGNLYGYTF; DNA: TGTGCCAGCAGCCTAAACCAAGGGGGAAACCTCTATGGCTACACCTTC
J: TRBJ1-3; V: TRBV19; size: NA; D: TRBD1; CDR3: CASSVTGTVGFPGNTIYF; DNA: TGTGCCAGTAGTGTCACCGGGACAGTTGGGTTTCCTGGAAACACCATATATTTT
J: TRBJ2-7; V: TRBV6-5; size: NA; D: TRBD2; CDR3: CASSYEASGRYEQYF; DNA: TGTGCCAGCAGTTACGAGGCTAGCGGGCGCTACGAGCAGTACTTC
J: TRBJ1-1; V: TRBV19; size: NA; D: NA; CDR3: CASSQGYNTEAFF; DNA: TGTGCCAGTAGCCAGGGTTACAACACTGAAGCTTTCTTT
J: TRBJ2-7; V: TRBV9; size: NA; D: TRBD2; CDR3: CASSVDSGNPYEQYF; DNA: TGTGCCAGCAGCGTAGATAGCGGGAACCCCTACGAGCAGTACTTC
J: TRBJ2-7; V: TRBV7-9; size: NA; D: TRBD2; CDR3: CASSWTRNEQYF; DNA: TGTGCCAGCAGTTGGACTAGGAACGAGCAGTACTTC
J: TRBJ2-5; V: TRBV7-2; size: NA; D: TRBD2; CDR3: CASSNRLAATQYF; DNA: TGTGCCAGCAGCAACAGACTAGCGGCGACCCAGTACTTC
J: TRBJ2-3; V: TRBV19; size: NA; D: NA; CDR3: CASSITAGSTDTQYF; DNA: TGTGCCAGTAGTATAACAGCAGGGAGCACAGATACGCAGTATTTT
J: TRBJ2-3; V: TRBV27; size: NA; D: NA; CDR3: CASSNRQDGTDTQYF; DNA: TGTGCCAGCAGTAACAGACAGGATGGGACAGATACGCAGTATTTT
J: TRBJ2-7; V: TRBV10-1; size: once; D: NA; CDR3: CASSLDPGGYEQYF; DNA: TGCGCCAGCAGTTTGGATCCCGGGGGTTACGAGCAGTACTTC
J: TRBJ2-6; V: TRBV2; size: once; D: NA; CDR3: CASSIRANSGANVLTF; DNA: TGTGCCAGCAGCATCAGGGCGAACTCTGGGGCCAACGTCCTGACTTTC
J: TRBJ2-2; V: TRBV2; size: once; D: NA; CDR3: CASIAVSGELFF; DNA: TGTGCCAGCATTGCGGTCTCAGGGGAGCTGTTTTTT
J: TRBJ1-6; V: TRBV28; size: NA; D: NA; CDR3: CASSRGGNNSPLHF; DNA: TGTGCCAGCAGCCGCGGGGGTAATAATTCACCCCTCCACTTT
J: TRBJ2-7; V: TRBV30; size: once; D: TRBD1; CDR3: CAWSLRGPTSYEQYF; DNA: TGTGCCTGGAGTTTAAGGGGGCCCACCTCCTACGAGCAGTACTTC
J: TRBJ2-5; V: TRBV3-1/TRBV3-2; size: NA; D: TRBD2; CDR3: CASSQGLAGEDQYF; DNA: TGTGCCAGCAGCCAAGGACTAGCGGGAGAGGACCAGTACTTC
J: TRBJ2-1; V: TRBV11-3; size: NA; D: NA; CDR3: CASSLASATTYNEQFF; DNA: TGTGCCAGCAGCTTAGCTAGCGCCACAACCTACAATGAGCAGTTCTTC
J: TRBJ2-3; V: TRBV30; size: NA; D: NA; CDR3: CAWTVGGTDTQYF; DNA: TGTGCCTGGACGGTTGGTGGCACAGATACGCAGTATTTT
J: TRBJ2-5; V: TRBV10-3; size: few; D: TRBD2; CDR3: CAISESGGIETQYF; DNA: TGTGCCATCAGTGAGTCGGGGGGGATCGAGACCCAGTACTTC
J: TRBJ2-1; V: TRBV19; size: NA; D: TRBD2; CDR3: CASSMGLAGGEQFF; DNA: TGTGCCAGTAGTATGGGCCTAGCGGGAGGTGAGCAGTTCTTC
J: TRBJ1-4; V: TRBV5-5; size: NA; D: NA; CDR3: CASSLEGGRPNEKLFF; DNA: TGTGCCAGCAGCTTGGAGGGGGGGCGACCTAATGAAAAACTGTTTTTT
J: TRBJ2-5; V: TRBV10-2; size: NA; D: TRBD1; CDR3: CASSNRQGETQYF; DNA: TGCGCCAGCAGCAACAGACAGGGGGAGACCCAGTACTTC